The TCR beta chain under discussion was sequenced for a study of cytomegalovirus exposure and HLA in healthy donors. Study results and limitations: Versus the approximately 700-donor mean, an Asian-associated ancestry cluster reportedly showed fewer N-insertions in a later analysis.

Concerning this clone: Its antigen remains unknown. The germline gene is not matched at one end of the junction; a read error may be the cause.

Germline V CDR1 and CDR2: SGHDT, YYEEEE. This CDR3 has 13 residues. PCR was performed using 60 Vbeta and 13 Jbeta primers. The method was immunoSEQ multiplex PCR; TCRdb's version includes in-frame clones alone and lacks a portion of them. The sample holds around 130,000 clones, approximately 85% seen once. The sample comprised PBMCs. V gene TRBV5-6 combines with J gene TRBJ1-2, with D hard to call. The receptor comes from a boy younger than 18 in good health and CMV-seronegative. Here the CDR3 DNA reads TGTGCCAGCAGCTTTGGCAGAAACTATGGCTACCCCTTC. This sequence encodes CASSFGRNYGYPF.